Given below is one T cell receptor beta chain in context. The sample comes from a study of siplizumab effects on memory and regulatory T cells. The CDR3 is 15 residues long. Trimming pared 5 bases from V and 9 bases from J, leaving 23 bases between. CDR1 is SGHKS and CDR2 is YYEKEE in the germline V gene (reference sequence). The protocol was immunoSEQ multiplex PCR, while the TCRdb copy is restricted to in-frame clones and leaves out a portion. In the table there are about 110,000 clones, more than 90% of which are singletons. The specimen was CD4+ T cells sorted from blood. The receptor's source is a human donor in good health. The chain employs TRBV5-5 and TRBJ1-2; D is ambiguous. Written as DNA, the CDR3 is TGTGCCAGCAGGTCTGGGTTGACACTTGAAAGGAGCTACACCTTC. Translating gives CASRSGLTLERSYTF.